These 7 T cell receptor beta chains came from one sample sequenced in a study of cytomegalovirus exposure and HLA in healthy donors. PCR involved 60 Vbeta and 13 Jbeta primers. Generated by immunoSEQ multiplex PCR, the TCRdb table keeps only in-frame clones and is missing some. The table has more than 20,000 clones, 75% to 80% seen once. The source material was PBMCs. Source of these receptors: a male donor in good health and CMV-seronegative.

This sequence joins TRBV6-5 and TRBJ2-5; 8 nucleotides agree with TRBD1. J lost 5 bases, V lost 7 bases, and 6 bases had no gene match. The V gene's germline CDR1 is MNHEY and CDR2 SVGAGI. The CDR3 extends over 13 amino acids. The CDR3 reads CASTLGQGETQYF. The CDR3 nucleotides are TGTGCCAGCACCCTAGGACAGGGTGAGACCCAGTACTTC.

The chain recombines TRBV25-1 with TRBJ1-1; a weak D match, TRBD1 (5 bases). This CDR3 region has 15 residues. CDR1 is MGHDK and CDR2 is SYGVNS in the germline V gene. V lost 3 bases, J lost 2 bases, and 13 bases lay in between. The CDR3 loop is CASSDSSGGNTEAFF. The CDR3 coding sequence is TGTGCCAGCAGTGACTCTTCCGGGGGAAACACTGAAGCTTTCTTT.

J is TRBJ2-7 and V is TRBV28; TRBD1 might be the D (6 bases). Germline V CDR1 and CDR2: MDHEN, SYDVKM. Trimming removed 3 bases at V and 0 bases at J, with 15 bases between. This CDR3 has 16 residues. CDR3 protein: CASSFTGTLSSYEQYF. DNA for the CDR3: TGTGCCAGCAGTTTTACTGGGACATTGAGCTCCTACGAGCAGTACTTC.

This chain links TRBV11-3 with TRBJ2-7, with D perhaps TRBD1 (9 bases). V shed 4 bases and J shed 3 bases, with 16 bases lying between them. Germline loops: CDR1 SGHNT, CDR2 YENEEA. This CDR3 has 15 amino acids. CDR3 DNA sequence: TGTGCCAGCAGCTCGGGGGGGGACAGGGTCTACGAGCAGTACTTC. Amino acids: CASSSGGDRVYEQYF.

CDR3 sequence reads: CASSLAGGLPQYF. The CDR3 nucleotides read TGTGCCAGCAGTTTAGCGGGGGGGCTTCCGCAGTACTTC. This chain connects TRBV27 to TRBJ2-7, with 9 bases matching TRBD2. The ends lost 2 bases at V and 9 bases at J; junction bases unmatched: 5. Germline V gene lookup returns CDR1 MNHEY and CDR2 SMNVEV (reference sequence). The CDR3 length is 13 residues.

This clone turned up a few times. This rearrangement joins TRBV7-3 to TRBJ2-1; TRBD1 matches 7 bases. The CDR3 is 13 amino acids. V shed 5 bases, J shed 5 bases, and the junction held 3 bases outside the gene matches. Germline loops: CDR1 SGHTA, CDR2 FQGTGA. CDR3 protein: CASSQDRDNEQFF. The DNA of the CDR3 is TGTGCCAGCAGCCAAGACAGGGACAATGAGCAGTTCTTC. The full variable domain, in which reference TRBV7-3 and TRBJ2-1 provide the parts outside the CDR3, is GAGVSQTPSNKVTEKGKYVELRCDPISGHTALYWYRQSLGQGPEFLIYFQGTGAADDSGLPNDRFFAVRPEGSVSTLKIQRTERGDSAVYLCASSQDRDNEQFFGPGTRLTVL.

This clone was observed a single time. The chain links TRBV19 to TRBJ1-2; D unresolved. Germline lookup yields CDR1 LNHDA and CDR2 SQIVND (reference sequence). The CDR3 runs to 12 residues. V was trimmed by 3 bases and J by 4 bases, leaving 6 bases between them. The CDR3 loop reads CASSIQSYGYTF. DNA for the CDR3: TGTGCCAGTAGTATCCAGTCCTATGGCTACACCTTC. Filled out from reference TRBV19 and TRBJ1-2, the complete variable domain reads DGGITQSPKYLFRKEGQNVTLSCEQNLNHDAMYWYRQDPGQGLRLIYYSQIVNDFQKGDIAEGYSVSREKKESFPLTVTSAQKNPTAFYLCASSIQSYGYTFGSGTRLTVV.